Listed below are T cell receptor beta chains from one sample, sequenced in a study of neoadjuvant anti-PD-1 for oral cavity cancer. Data came from immunoSEQ multiplex PCR; TCRdb stores just in-frame clones and leaves some out. The table includes around 34,000 clones, just under 90% detected once. Sequences were derived from PBMCs, sampled before nivolumab (anti-PD-1) treatment. The receptors come from a person aged 35-80 years with oral cavity squamous cell carcinoma. The CDR3 runs from the conserved cysteine through the conserved F or W. Fields, in order: CDR3 protein, CDR3 DNA, V gene, CDR3 length, J gene, clone size, D gene. The D gene is left open where the match is weak. Some rows have no size entry. The others give once, few or many, or a class for an expanded clone.

CDR3 protein: CASSRELRQPQHF; CDR3 DNA: TGTGCCAGCAGTAGGGAGCTCCGTCAGCCCCAGCATTTT; V gene: TRBV28; CDR3 length: 13; J gene: TRBJ1-5; clone size: .; D gene: .
CDR3 protein: CASSLGQYSGNTIYF; CDR3 DNA: TGTGCCAGCTCACTAGGACAGTACTCTGGAAACACCATATATTTT; V gene: TRBV18; CDR3 length: 15; J gene: TRBJ1-3; clone size: .; D gene: .
CDR3 protein: CARSRDRGNTIYF; CDR3 DNA: TGTGCCCGATCCCGGGACAGAGGAAACACCATATATTTT; V gene: TRBV30; CDR3 length: 13; J gene: TRBJ1-3; clone size: once; D gene: TRBD1
CDR3 protein: CASSQGDAGEQFF; CDR3 DNA: TGCGCCAGCAGCCAAGGGGATGCGGGGGAGCAGTTCTTC; V gene: TRBV4-3; CDR3 length: 13; J gene: TRBJ2-1; clone size: .; D gene: .
CDR3 protein: CASGTSRTSYEQYF; CDR3 DNA: TGCGCCAGCGGGACTAGCCGAACCTCCTACGAGCAGTACTTC; V gene: TRBV10-1; CDR3 length: 14; J gene: TRBJ2-7; clone size: .; D gene: TRBD2
CDR3 protein: CASSLDRGNQPQHF; CDR3 DNA: TGCGCCAGCAGCTTGGACAGGGGGAATCAGCCCCAGCATTTT; V gene: TRBV5-1; CDR3 length: 14; J gene: TRBJ1-5; clone size: .; D gene: TRBD1
CDR3 protein: CASSLGGTADYEQYF; CDR3 DNA: TGTGCCAGCAGCTTAGGGGGGACAGCCGACTACGAGCAGTACTTC; V gene: TRBV7-2; CDR3 length: 15; J gene: TRBJ2-7; clone size: .; D gene: TRBD1
CDR3 protein: CASSPKGQREGYGYTF; CDR3 DNA: TGTGCCAGCAGCCCCAAGGGACAACGGGAGGGTTATGGCTACACCTTC; V gene: TRBV5-4; CDR3 length: 16; J gene: TRBJ1-2; clone size: .; D gene: .
CDR3 protein: CAIQDRNQPQHF; CDR3 DNA: TGTGCCATCCAGGACAGGAATCAGCCCCAGCATTTT; V gene: TRBV10-3; CDR3 length: 12; J gene: TRBJ1-5; clone size: .; D gene: TRBD1
CDR3 protein: CSVEGDRGGPTVFNEQFF; CDR3 DNA: TGCAGCGTTGAAGGCGACAGGGGCGGCCCAACCGTTTTCAATGAGCAGTTCTTC; V gene: TRBV29-1; CDR3 length: 18; J gene: TRBJ2-1; clone size: .; D gene: TRBD1
CDR3 protein: CASSYSNQPQHF; CDR3 DNA: TGTGCCAGCAGTTATAGCAATCAGCCCCAGCATTTT; V gene: TRBV27; CDR3 length: 12; J gene: TRBJ1-5; clone size: .; D gene: .
CDR3 protein: CASSLGPRTDTQYF; CDR3 DNA: TGTGCCAGTAGTCTAGGACCACGCACAGATACGCAGTATTTT; V gene: TRBV19; CDR3 length: 14; J gene: TRBJ2-3; clone size: .; D gene: .
CDR3 protein: CASSQEWVGQPQHF; CDR3 DNA: TGTGCCAGCAGCCAAGAATGGGTCGGTCAGCCCCAGCATTTT; V gene: TRBV7-2; CDR3 length: 14; J gene: TRBJ1-5; clone size: once; D gene: .
CDR3 protein: CASRSGQGSTEAFF; CDR3 DNA: TGTGCCAGCAGATCCGGACAGGGGTCCACTGAAGCTTTCTTT; V gene: TRBV5-4; CDR3 length: 14; J gene: TRBJ1-1; clone size: once; D gene: TRBD1
CDR3 protein: CAISADSQNSPLHF; CDR3 DNA: TGTGCCATCAGTGCTGACAGCCAAAATTCACCCCTCCACTTT; V gene: TRBV10-3; CDR3 length: 14; J gene: TRBJ1-6; clone size: .; D gene: .
CDR3 protein: CAISPRGGAGGYTF; CDR3 DNA: TGTGCCATCAGCCCACGAGGGGGGGCCGGTGGCTACACCTTC; V gene: TRBV10-3; CDR3 length: 14; J gene: TRBJ1-2; clone size: .; D gene: .
CDR3 protein: CASSPNLAGRGELFF; CDR3 DNA: TGTGCCAGCAGCCCCAATTTGGCCGGGCGCGGGGAGCTGTTTTTT; V gene: TRBV5-4; CDR3 length: 15; J gene: TRBJ2-2; clone size: .; D gene: .
CDR3 protein: CASTLYATNEKLFF; CDR3 DNA: TGCGCCAGCACCTTGTATGCAACTAATGAAAAACTGTTTTTT; V gene: TRBV4-1; CDR3 length: 14; J gene: TRBJ1-4; clone size: medium-sized; D gene: .
CDR3 protein: CASSLAGSFYNEQFF; CDR3 DNA: TGCGCCAGCAGCTTGGCCGGCAGTTTCTACAATGAGCAGTTCTTC; V gene: TRBV5-1; CDR3 length: 15; J gene: TRBJ2-1; clone size: .; D gene: .
CDR3 protein: CASSWTWGSAEQYF; CDR3 DNA: TGTGCCAGCAGCTGGACATGGGGCTCGGCCGAGCAGTACTTC; V gene: TRBV11-2; CDR3 length: 14; J gene: TRBJ2-7; clone size: .; D gene: .
CDR3 protein: CASTMDGAGFTEAFF; CDR3 DNA: TGTGCCAGTACCATGGATGGGGCTGGGTTCACTGAAGCTTTCTTT; V gene: TRBV19; CDR3 length: 15; J gene: TRBJ1-1; clone size: .; D gene: .
CDR3 protein: CASTRAGGRSYNEQFF; CDR3 DNA: TGTGCCAGCACCAGAGCGGGGGGGCGCTCCTACAATGAGCAGTTCTTC; V gene: TRBV11-2; CDR3 length: 16; J gene: TRBJ2-1; clone size: .; D gene: TRBD2